This TCR beta chain was recorded in a study of cytomegalovirus exposure and HLA in healthy donors. Study-wide results and limits: Earlier analysis looked at TCR beta V segments, and most were productive about 87% or about 30% of the time.

With 60 Vbeta and 13 Jbeta primers, the PCR was carried out. Data came from immunoSEQ multiplex PCR; TCRdb stores just in-frame clones and leaves some out. This specimen shows roughly 80,000 clones; the ten leading clones hold 1.1%. In the case of this clone: The antigen remains unidentified.

The receptor's source is a woman in her twenties or thirties in good health and CMV-seronegative. The sample comprised PBMCs.

The CDR3 loop reads CASREDFYTGELFF. CDR3 bases: TGTGCCAGCCGAGAAGACTTCTACACCGGGGAGCTGTTTTTT. The chain is built from TRBV18 and TRBJ2-2; D is uncertain. The germline V gene has CDR1 KGHSH and CDR2 LQKENI. Between the trimmed V and J ends, which lost 8 bases and 3 bases, there was a span of 13 bases. The CDR3 is 14 residues long.